One sample yielded the 22 T cell receptor beta chains listed below, sequenced in a study of early stage breast cancer tumors. Here immunoSEQ multiplex PCR was the method, and the copy in TCRdb shows in-frame clones only, minus some. The table lists about 70,000 clones, 80% of them singletons. The sample taken for sequencing was blood. The receptor source for this set is a middle-aged person with breast cancer.

This chain connects TRBV4-1 to TRBJ2-1; tentatively, D is TRBD2 (5 bases). CDR3 length: 15 residues. Germline loops: CDR1 MGHRA, CDR2 YSYEKL. V was clipped by 0 bases and J by 0 bases, with 6 bases between them. The CDR3 DNA sequence: TGCGCCAGCAGCCAAGATCGGGGCTCCTACAATGAGCAGTTCTTC. Its translation: CASSQDRGSYNEQFF.

The chain is built from TRBV5-1 and TRBJ2-2; 14 bases line up with TRBD2. V lost 4 bases, J lost 5 bases, and 4 bases stayed unmatched. This CDR3 has 16 amino acids. Germline CDR1 reads SGHRS; CDR2 reads YFSETQ. CDR3 bases: TGCGCCAGCAGCGGGACTAGCGGGAGTTCAACCGGGGAGCTGTTTTTT. It codes for CASSGTSGSSTGELFF.

The gene calls are TRBV28 and TRBJ2-5; D gene unclear. This CDR3 has 13 residues. V was trimmed by 6 bases and J by 1 base, leaving 9 bases between them. Germline assignment: CDR1 MDHEN and CDR2 SYDVKM. CDR3 sequence (DNA): TGTGCCAGCAGCCTCGTTGCCCAAGAGACCCAGTACTTC. Translating it yields CASSLVAQETQYF.

CDR3 nucleotide sequence: TGTGCCAGCAGTGGGACAGGGGGAGAGACCCAGTACTTC. This encodes CASSGTGGETQYF. This sequence joins TRBV28 and TRBJ2-5; 11 bases fit TRBD1. The CDR3 has 13 residues. In germline, CDR1 is MDHEN, CDR2 SYDVKM. Trimming removed 5 bases from V and 4 bases from J; junction bases left unmatched: 0.

V and J are TRBV7-9 and TRBJ2-3; weak D call: TRBD2 (7 bases). V lost 5 bases to trimming and J lost 1 base, with 25 bases between them. The CDR3 is 19 amino acids. Germline CDR1 SEHNR, CDR2 FQNEAQ (reference sequence). In DNA, the CDR3 is TGTGCCAGCAGCAAAAAAGGCCTCCTGGGGGCGGGAGGCACAGATACGCAGTATTTT. This codes for CASSKKGLLGAGGTDTQYF. The full variable domain, its missing parts supplied by reference TRBV7-9 and TRBJ2-3, is DTGVSQNPRHKITKRGQNVTFRCDPISEHNRLYWYRQTLGQGPEFLTYFQNEAQLEKSRLLSDRFSAERPKGSFSTLEIQRTEQGDSAMYLCASSKKGLLGAGGTDTQYFGPGTRLTVL.

This clone was detected once. This chain uses TRBV10-3 with TRBJ2-1, with 8 nucleotides matching TRBD1. Germline V lookup: CDR1 ENHRY, CDR2 SYGVKD. After removal of 8 bases from V and 1 base from J, the junction contained 16 bases not matched to a gene. CDR3 length equals 18 residues. In DNA form, the CDR3 reads TGTGCCATCGGAGGACAGGGCGAGGAATATTTTTCCTACAATGAGCAGTTCTTC. Translation: CAIGGQGEEYFSYNEQFF.

The CDR3 sequence: CASSSLQGAYEQYF. CDR3 DNA sequence: TGTGCCAGCAGTTCGCTACAGGGGGCTTACGAGCAGTACTTC. The V gene is TRBV28, the J gene TRBJ2-7; 9 bases align to TRBD1. CDR1 is MDHEN, CDR2 SYDVKM, per germline. CDR3 length: 14 amino acids. Trimming cost V 4 bases and J 4 bases; bases outside gene matches: 5.

The J gene is TRBJ2-5, the V gene TRBV11-2, with 9 bases fitting TRBD1. Losses at the gene ends were 4 bases for V and 5 bases for J; bases not matched to a gene: 5. The CDR3 has 14 amino acids. CDR1 SGHAT and CDR2 FQNNGV come from the germline V gene. CDR3 protein: CASSSGQGAETQYF. The CDR3 nucleotides read TGTGCCAGCAGCTCGGGACAGGGTGCGGAGACCCAGTACTTC. The variable domain in full, with the rest retrieved from reference TRBV11-2 and TRBJ2-5, is EAGVAQSPRYKIIEKRQSVAFWCNPISGHATLYWYQQILGQGPKLLIQFQNNGVVDDSQLPKDRFSAERLKGVDSTLKIQPAKLEDSAVYLCASSSGQGAETQYFGPGTRLLVL.

The rearrangement uses TRBV23-1 and TRBJ1-2; D possibly corresponds to TRBD1 (6 bases). TRBV23-1 counts as an open reading frame of uncertain function. With 2 bases removed from V and 0 bases from J, the gap between germline ends came to 10 bases. This CDR3 comprises 15 residues. The CDR3 loop is CASSQRDTTNYGYTF. The CDR3 nucleotides read TGCGCCAGCAGTCAAAGGGACACAACTAACTATGGCTACACCTTC.

The gene calls are TRBV5-1 and TRBJ2-3, with TRBD2 matching 9 bases. V shed 5 bases and J 6 bases; nucleotides not matched to a gene: 4. The CDR3 is made up of 13 amino acids. Germline CDR1 SGHRS, CDR2 YFSETQ. CDR3 sequence (DNA): TGCGCCAGCAGTAGCGGGAGCCCGGATACGCAGTATTTT. Residues: CASSSGSPDTQYF. The complete variable domain, with remaining parts taken from reference TRBV5-1 and TRBJ2-3, reads KAGVTQTPRYLIKTRGQQVTLSCSPISGHRSVSWYQQTPGQGLQFLFEYFSETQRNKGNFPGRFSGRQFSNSRSEMNVSTLELGDSALYLCASSSGSPDTQYFGPGTRLTVL.

The CDR3 DNA reads as TGTGCCAGCTCCCGACTAGCGCCGTACGAGCAGTACTTC. Translated: CASSRLAPYEQYF. The chain links TRBV28 to TRBJ2-7, with 8 bases identical to TRBD2. Germline V CDR1 and CDR2: MDHEN, SYDVKM. This CDR3 is 13 amino acids long. V lost 8 bases to trimming and J lost 4 bases; unmatched junction nucleotides: 7.

A note on this clone: Other nucleotide sequences from this sample produce the same CDR3. The chain uses TRBV5-1 and TRBJ2-5; D possibly corresponds to TRBD1 (6 bases). The germline gives CDR1 SGHRS, CDR2 YFSETQ. The CDR3 has 13 residues. V lost 2 bases, J lost 2 bases, and 7 bases lay in between. For the CDR3, the DNA is TGCGCCAGCAGCTTAGGACAGCAAGAGACCCAGTACTTC. Translated: CASSLGQQETQYF. Variable domain in full (rest from reference TRBV5-1 and TRBJ2-5): KAGVTQTPRYLIKTRGQQVTLSCSPISGHRSVSWYQQTPGQGLQFLFEYFSETQRNKGNFPGRFSGRQFSNSRSEMNVSTLELGDSALYLCASSLGQQETQYFGPGTRLLVL.

This rearrangement joins TRBV4-1 to TRBJ2-7; D assignment may be TRBD1 or TRBD2 (6 bases each). CDR1 is MGHRA and CDR2 is YSYEKL in the germline V gene. The CDR3 totals 14 residues. V lost 1 base and J 7 bases, leaving 14 bases between the germline ends. The CDR3 DNA is TGCGCCAGCAGCCAAGGTGGAGGGGGTTGGGAGCAGTACTTC. This codes for CASSQGGGGWEQYF.

V and J are TRBV6-6 and TRBJ2-7, with a tentative D call TRBD1 (5 bases). Germline assignment: CDR1 MNHNY and CDR2 SVGAGI (reference sequence). V was pared by 0 bases and J by 6 bases, with 12 bases between. The CDR3 loop spans 14 amino acids. The CDR3 loop is CASSYSLDTGEQYF. CDR3 DNA sequence: TGTGCCAGCAGTTACTCGTTAGACACAGGCGAGCAGTACTTC.

V gene TRBV28 combines with J gene TRBJ1-5, with D maybe TRBD1 (6 bases). V lost 6 bases, J lost 2 bases, and 11 bases lay in between. The CDR3 is made up of 14 amino acids. Germline loops: CDR1 MDHEN, CDR2 SYDVKM. The CDR3 coding sequence is TGTGCCAGCAGACAACAGGGCCGCAATCAGCCCCAGCATTTT. Translated: CASRQQGRNQPQHF.

The gene calls are TRBV14 and TRBJ2-1; no definite D call. CDR3 size: 15 residues. CDR1 and CDR2 (germline): SGHDN, FVKESK. Trimming took 2 bases from V and 7 from J, leaving 15 bases between them. This CDR3 reads CASSQSYGNWNEQFF. Written as DNA, the CDR3 is TGTGCCAGCAGCCAATCCTACGGAAACTGGAATGAGCAGTTCTTC. Complete variable domain (other parts from reference TRBV14 and TRBJ2-1): EAGVTQFPSHSVIEKGQTVTLRCDPISGHDNLYWYRRVMGKEIKFLLHFVKESKQDESGMPNNRFLAERTGGTYSTLKVQPAELEDSGVYFCASSQSYGNWNEQFFGPGTRLTVL.

The chain employs TRBV27 and TRBJ2-2; D call uncertain. This CDR3 is 13 amino acids long. Trimming took 6 bases from V and 5 from J, leaving 10 bases between them. CDR1 and CDR2 from the germline V gene are MNHEY and SMNVEV (reference sequence). CDR3 residues: CASSLRRTGELFF. In DNA form, the CDR3 reads TGTGCCAGCAGCCTCCGACGGACCGGGGAGCTGTTTTTT.

The CDR3, as DNA: TGTGCCAGCAGTTTACAGGGTGGTCAGCCCCAGCATTTT. Translating gives CASSLQGGQPQHF. The V call is TRBV6-5, the J call TRBJ1-5, with a tentative D call TRBD1 (6 bases). CDR1 and CDR2 from the germline V gene are MNHEY and SVGAGI. The CDR3 loop spans 13 amino acids. Deletions cut 4 bases from V and 6 bases from J, with 10 bases between.

This chain joins TRBV6-5 and TRBJ1-5; maybe TRBD1 (5 bases). V was clipped by 6 bases and J by 7 bases, with 13 bases between them. CDR3 size: 13 residues. In germline, CDR1 is MNHEY, CDR2 SVGAGI. The CDR3 nucleotides read TGTGCCAGCAGAAGGACACTCTCACAGCCCCAGCATTTT. It yields the protein CASRRTLSQPQHF.

CDR3 DNA: TGTGCCAGCAGCTTCAATCAGCCCCAGCATTTT. This gives the protein CASSFNQPQHF. This rearrangement joins TRBV5-8 to TRBJ1-5; the D is unclear. Germline V gives CDR1 SGHTS, CDR2 YDEGEE. V was cut by 2 bases and J by 3 bases, with 0 bases left in between. CDR3 length: 11 amino acids.

The V and J genes are TRBV10-3 and TRBJ2-1, with TRBD1 matching 7 bases. Per the germline V gene, CDR1 is ENHRY and CDR2 is SYGVKD. This CDR3 region has 15 residues. The J segment lost 8 bases and the V segment lost 6 bases, leaving 13 bases of the junction unmatched. The CDR3 loop is CAIRYDQGVVDEQFF. The CDR3 coding sequence is TGTGCCATCAGGTACGATCAGGGGGTTGTCGATGAGCAGTTCTTC.

J is TRBJ1-5 and V is TRBV15; D is undetermined. The CDR3 covers 14 residues. Germline-derived CDR1 and CDR2 are LNHNV and YYDKDF (reference sequence). V lost 3 bases and J lost 8, with 14 bases in between. Here the CDR3 reads CATSSSGPLEPQHF. The DNA for the CDR3 is TGTGCCACCAGCAGTTCCGGGCCACTAGAGCCCCAGCATTTT.